This T cell receptor beta chain is from a study of cytomegalovirus exposure and HLA in healthy donors. Study observations and caveats: In a later analysis, a genetic analysis reported fewer productive-TCR N-insertions in an Asian-associated ancestry cluster than the cohort average. Another analysis was done later, and it associated approximately 17,000 TCR beta sequences with HLA alleles at 0.05 false discovery rate. Researchers left out some V segments, among them TRBV6-2 and TRBV6-3, as indistinguishable.

60 Vbeta and 13 Jbeta primers were used in PCR. TCRdb's table, derived via immunoSEQ multiplex PCR, lists solely in-frame clones and lacks some. The sample data list approximately 110,000 clones. Germline V gives CDR1 SGHRS, CDR2 YFSETQ. With 0 bases clipped from V and 9 bases from J, the junction kept 14 bases outside the gene matches. The CDR3 loop spans 17 amino acids. Though probably carrying unrecorded immune exposures, donors were nominally healthy at sampling. Concerning this clone itself: Its antigen is unidentified.

The clonotype comes from a man aged 45-65 years in good health and CMV-seronegative. The J gene is TRBJ2-5, the V gene TRBV5-1; TRBD2 agrees at 10 bases. The sequencing sample was made of PBMCs. The CDR3 loop reads CASSLGGTSDGRVSQYF. Written as DNA, the CDR3 is TGCGCCAGCAGCTTGGGTGGGACTAGCGACGGCAGGGTGTCCCAGTACTTC.